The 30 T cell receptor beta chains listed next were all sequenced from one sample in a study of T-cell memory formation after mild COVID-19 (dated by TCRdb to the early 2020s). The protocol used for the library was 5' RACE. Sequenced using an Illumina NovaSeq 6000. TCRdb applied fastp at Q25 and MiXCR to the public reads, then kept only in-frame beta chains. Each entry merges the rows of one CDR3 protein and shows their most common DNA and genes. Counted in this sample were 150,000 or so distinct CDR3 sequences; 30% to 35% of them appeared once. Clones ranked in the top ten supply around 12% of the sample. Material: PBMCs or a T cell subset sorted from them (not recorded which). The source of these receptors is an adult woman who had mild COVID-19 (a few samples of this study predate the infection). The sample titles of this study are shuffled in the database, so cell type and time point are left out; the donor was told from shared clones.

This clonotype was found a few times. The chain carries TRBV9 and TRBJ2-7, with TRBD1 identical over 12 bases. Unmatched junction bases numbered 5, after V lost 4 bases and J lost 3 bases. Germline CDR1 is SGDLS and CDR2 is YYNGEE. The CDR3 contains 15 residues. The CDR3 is CASSLGQGAGYEQYF. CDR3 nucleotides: TGTGCCAGCAGCCTGGGACAGGGGGCGGGCTACGAGCAGTACTTC.

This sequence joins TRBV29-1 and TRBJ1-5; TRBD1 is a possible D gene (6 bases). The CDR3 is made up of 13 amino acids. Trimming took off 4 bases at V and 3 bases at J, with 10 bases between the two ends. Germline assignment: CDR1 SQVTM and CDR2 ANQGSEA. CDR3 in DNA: TGCAGCGTTGGAGGGGGTAACAATCAGCCCCAGCATTTT. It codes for CSVGGGNNQPQHF. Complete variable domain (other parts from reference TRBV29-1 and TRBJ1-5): SAVISQKPSRDICQRGTSLTIQCQVDSQVTMMFWYRQQPGQSLTLIATANQGSEATYESGFVIDKFPISRPNLTFSTLTVSNMSPEDSSIYLCSVGGGNNQPQHFGDGTRLSIL.

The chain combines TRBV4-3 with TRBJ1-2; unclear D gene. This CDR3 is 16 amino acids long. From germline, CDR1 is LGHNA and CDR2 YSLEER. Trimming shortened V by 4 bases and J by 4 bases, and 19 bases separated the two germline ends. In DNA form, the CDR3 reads TGCGCCAGCAGCCCCGACTATTGGGGTTCGGGCTATGGCTACACCTTC. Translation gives CASSPDYWGSGYGYTF.

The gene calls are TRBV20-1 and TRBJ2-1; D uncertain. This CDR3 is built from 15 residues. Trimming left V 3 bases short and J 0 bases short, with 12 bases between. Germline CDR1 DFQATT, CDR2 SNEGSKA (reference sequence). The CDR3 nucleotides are TGCAGTGCTAGGAGACTTAGAAGCTCCTACAATGAGCAGTTCTTC. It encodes CSARRLRSSYNEQFF.

DNA for the CDR3: TGCGCCAGCAGCTTGGCGGTAGCGGGAGGGAGGAATGAGCAGTTCTTC. Translated: CASSLAVAGGRNEQFF. This chain joins TRBV5-1 and TRBJ2-1; 11 bases are shared with TRBD2. This CDR3 contains 16 residues. Germline V gives CDR1 SGHRS, CDR2 YFSETQ. V lost 0 bases, J lost 7 bases, and 6 bases stayed unmatched.

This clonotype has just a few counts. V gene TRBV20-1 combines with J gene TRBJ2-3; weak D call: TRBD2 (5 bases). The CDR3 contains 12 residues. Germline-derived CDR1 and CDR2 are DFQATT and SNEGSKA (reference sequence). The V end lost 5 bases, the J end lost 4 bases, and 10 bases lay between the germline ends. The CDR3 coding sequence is TGCAGTGCTGCCGCGGGCCCAGATACGCAGTATTTT. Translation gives CSAAAGPDTQYF.

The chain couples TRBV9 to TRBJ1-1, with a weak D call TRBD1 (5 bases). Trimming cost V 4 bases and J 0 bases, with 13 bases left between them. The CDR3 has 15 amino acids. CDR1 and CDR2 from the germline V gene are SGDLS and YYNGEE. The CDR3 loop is CASSPEGFVNTEAFF. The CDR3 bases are TGTGCCAGCAGCCCGGAGGGGTTCGTGAACACTGAAGCTTTCTTT.

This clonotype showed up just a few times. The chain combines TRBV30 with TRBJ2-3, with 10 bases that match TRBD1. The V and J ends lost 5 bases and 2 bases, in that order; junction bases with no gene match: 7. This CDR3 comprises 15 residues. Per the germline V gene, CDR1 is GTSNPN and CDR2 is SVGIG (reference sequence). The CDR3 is CAWSTGTGATDTQYF. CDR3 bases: TGTGCCTGGTCAACCGGGACAGGGGCCACAGATACGCAGTATTTT.

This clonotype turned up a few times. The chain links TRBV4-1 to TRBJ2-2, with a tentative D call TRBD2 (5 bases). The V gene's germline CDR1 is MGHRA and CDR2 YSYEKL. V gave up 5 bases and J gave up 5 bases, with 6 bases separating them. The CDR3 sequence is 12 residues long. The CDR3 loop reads CASSWTTGELFF. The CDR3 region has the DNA TGCGCCAGCAGCTGGACTACCGGGGAGCTGTTTTTT.

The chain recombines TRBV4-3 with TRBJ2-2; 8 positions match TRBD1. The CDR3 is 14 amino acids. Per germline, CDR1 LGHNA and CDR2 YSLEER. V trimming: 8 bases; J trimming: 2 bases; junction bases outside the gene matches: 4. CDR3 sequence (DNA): TGCGCCAGCGCGACAGGGGCCAACACCGGGGAGCTGTTTTTT. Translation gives CASATGANTGELFF.

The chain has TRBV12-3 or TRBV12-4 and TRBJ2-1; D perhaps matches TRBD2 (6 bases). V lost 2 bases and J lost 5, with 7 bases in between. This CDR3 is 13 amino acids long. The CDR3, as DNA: TGTGCCAGCAGTTTACTAGCGAACAATGAGCAGTTCTTC. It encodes CASSLLANNEQFF.

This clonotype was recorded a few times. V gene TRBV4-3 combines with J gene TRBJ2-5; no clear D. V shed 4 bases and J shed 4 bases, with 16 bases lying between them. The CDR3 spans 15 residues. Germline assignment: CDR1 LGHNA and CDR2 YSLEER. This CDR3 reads CASSRTDLRGETQYF. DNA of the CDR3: TGCGCCAGCAGCCGGACCGATTTGCGAGGAGAGACCCAGTACTTC.

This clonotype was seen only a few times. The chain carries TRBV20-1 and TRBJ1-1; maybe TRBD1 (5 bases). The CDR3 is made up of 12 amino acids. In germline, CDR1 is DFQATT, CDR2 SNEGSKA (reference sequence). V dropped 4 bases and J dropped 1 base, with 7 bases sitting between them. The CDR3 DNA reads TGCAGTGCTACGGGACCGAACACTGAAGCTTTCTTT. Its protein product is CSATGPNTEAFF.

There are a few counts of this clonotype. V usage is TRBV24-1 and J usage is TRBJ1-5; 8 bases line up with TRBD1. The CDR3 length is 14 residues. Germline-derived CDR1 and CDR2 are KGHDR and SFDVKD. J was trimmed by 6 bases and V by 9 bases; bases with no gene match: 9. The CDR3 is CATGERQGSQPQHF. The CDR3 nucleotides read TGTGCCACCGGGGAAAGACAGGGGAGTCAGCCCCAGCATTTT.

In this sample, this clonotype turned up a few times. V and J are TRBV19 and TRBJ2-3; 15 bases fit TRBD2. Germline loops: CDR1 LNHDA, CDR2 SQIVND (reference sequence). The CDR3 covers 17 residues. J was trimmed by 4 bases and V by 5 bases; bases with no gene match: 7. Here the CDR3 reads CASSLGLAGGRADTQYF. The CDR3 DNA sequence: TGTGCCAGTAGTCTTGGACTAGCGGGAGGGCGGGCAGATACGCAGTATTTT.

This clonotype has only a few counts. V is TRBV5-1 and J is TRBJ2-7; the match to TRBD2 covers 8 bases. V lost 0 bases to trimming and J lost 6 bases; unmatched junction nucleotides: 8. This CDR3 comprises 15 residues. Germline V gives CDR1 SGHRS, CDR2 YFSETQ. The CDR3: CASSLVTAGVSEQYF. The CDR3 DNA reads TGCGCCAGCAGCTTGGTTACAGCGGGAGTATCCGAGCAGTACTTC.

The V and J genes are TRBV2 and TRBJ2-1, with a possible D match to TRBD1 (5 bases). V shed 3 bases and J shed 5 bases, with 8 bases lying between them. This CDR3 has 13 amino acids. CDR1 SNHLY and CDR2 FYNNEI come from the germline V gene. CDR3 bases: TGTGCCAGCAGTGATTGGACAAACAATGAGCAGTTCTTC. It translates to CASSDWTNNEQFF.

In DNA form, the CDR3 reads TGTGCCAGCAGCCCCGGGCCGTATACGCAGTATTTT. Translation gives CASSPGPYTQYF. The chain links TRBV11-1 to TRBJ2-3, with D unresolved. V lost 5 bases and J lost 7, with 10 bases in between. From germline, CDR1 is SGHAT and CDR2 FQDESV (reference sequence). The CDR3 runs 12 residues.

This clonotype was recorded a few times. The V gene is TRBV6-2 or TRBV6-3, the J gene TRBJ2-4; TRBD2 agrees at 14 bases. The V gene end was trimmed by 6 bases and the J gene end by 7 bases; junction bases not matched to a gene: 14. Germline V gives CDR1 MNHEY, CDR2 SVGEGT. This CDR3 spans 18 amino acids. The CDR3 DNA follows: TGTGCCAGCAGAGGACTCCCGGGACTAGCGGGAGTCGGGAACATTCAGTACTTC. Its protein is CASRGLPGLAGVGNIQYF.

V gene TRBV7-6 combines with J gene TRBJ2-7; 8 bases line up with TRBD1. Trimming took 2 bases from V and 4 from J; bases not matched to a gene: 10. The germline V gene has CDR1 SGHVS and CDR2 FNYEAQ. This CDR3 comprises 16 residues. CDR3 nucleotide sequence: TGTGCCAGCAGCTTAAGAGGACAGGGAGTGGGATACGAGCAGTACTTC. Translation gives CASSLRGQGVGYEQYF.

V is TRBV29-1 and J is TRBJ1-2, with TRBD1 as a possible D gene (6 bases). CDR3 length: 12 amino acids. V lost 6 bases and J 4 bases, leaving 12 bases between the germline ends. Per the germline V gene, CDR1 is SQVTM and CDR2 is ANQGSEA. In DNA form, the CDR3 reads TGCAGCGTCGCCCTAGGGGGCTATGGCTACACCTTC. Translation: CSVALGGYGYTF.

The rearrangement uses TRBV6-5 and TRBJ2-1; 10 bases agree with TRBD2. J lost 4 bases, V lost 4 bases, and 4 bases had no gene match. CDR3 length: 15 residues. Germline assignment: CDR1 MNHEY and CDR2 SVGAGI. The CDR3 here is CASSLQAGGYNEQFF. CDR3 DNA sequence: TGTGCCAGCAGTTTACAAGCGGGGGGGTACAATGAGCAGTTCTTC.

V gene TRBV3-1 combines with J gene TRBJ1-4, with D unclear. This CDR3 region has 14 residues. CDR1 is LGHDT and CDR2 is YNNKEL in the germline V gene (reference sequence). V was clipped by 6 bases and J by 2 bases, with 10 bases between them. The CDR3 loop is CASSIVRTNEKLFF. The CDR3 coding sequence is TGTGCCAGCAGTATAGTGAGGACTAATGAAAAACTGTTTTTT.

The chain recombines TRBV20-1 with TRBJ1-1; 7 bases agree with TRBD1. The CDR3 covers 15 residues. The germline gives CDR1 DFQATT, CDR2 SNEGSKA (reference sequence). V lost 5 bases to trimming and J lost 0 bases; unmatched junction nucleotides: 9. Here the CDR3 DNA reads TGCAGTGCTTTTGGACAGGATAAAATGAACACTGAAGCTTTCTTT. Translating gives CSAFGQDKMNTEAFF.

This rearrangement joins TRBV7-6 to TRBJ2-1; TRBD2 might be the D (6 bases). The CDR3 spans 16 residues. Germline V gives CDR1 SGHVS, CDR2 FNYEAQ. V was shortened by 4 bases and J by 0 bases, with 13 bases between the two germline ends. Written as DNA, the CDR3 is TGTGCCAGCAGCTCCCCCGGGGGACTCTCCTACAATGAGCAGTTCTTC. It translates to CASSSPGGLSYNEQFF.

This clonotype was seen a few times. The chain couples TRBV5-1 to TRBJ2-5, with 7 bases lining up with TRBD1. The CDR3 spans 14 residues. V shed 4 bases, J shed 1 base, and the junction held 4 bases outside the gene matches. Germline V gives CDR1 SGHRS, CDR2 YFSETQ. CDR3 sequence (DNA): TGCGCCAGCAGCCTCTGGACAGGCCAAGAGACCCAGTACTTC. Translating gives CASSLWTGQETQYF.

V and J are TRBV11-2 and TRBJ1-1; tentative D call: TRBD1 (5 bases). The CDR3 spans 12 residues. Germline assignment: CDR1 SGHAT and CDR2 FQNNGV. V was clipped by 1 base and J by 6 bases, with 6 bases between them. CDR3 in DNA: TGTGCCAGCAGCTTAGTCAGGGCTGAAGCTTTCTTT. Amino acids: CASSLVRAEAFF.

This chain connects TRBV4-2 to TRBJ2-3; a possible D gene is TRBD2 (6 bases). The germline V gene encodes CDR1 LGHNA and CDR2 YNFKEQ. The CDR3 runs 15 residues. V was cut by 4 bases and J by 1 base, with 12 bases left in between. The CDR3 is CASSLKPGGTDTQYF. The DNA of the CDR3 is TGTGCCAGCAGCCTTAAGCCGGGGGGCACAGATACGCAGTATTTT.

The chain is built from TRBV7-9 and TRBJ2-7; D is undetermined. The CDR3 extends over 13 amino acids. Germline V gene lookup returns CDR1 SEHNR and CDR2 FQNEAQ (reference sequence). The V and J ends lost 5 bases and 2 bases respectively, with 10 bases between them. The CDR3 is CASSPGVTYEQYF. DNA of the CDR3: TGTGCCAGCAGCCCGGGTGTGACCTACGAGCAGTACTTC. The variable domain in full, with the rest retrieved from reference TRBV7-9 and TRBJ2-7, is DTGVSQNPRHKITKRGQNVTFRCDPISEHNRLYWYRQTLGQGPEFLTYFQNEAQLEKSRLLSDRFSAERPKGSFSTLEIQRTEQGDSAMYLCASSPGVTYEQYFGPGTRLTVT.

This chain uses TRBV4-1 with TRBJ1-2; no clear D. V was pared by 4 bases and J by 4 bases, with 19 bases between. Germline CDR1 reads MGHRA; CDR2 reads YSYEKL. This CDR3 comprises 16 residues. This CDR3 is CASSRVPWETAYGYTF. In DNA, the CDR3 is TGCGCCAGCAGCCGAGTGCCATGGGAGACCGCCTATGGCTACACCTTC.